Listed below are T cell receptor beta chains from one sample, sequenced in a study of blood T cell repertoires in COVID-19. This table comes from immunoSEQ multiplex PCR, and its TCRdb copy is limited to in-frame clones, with some not included. Of about 420,000 clones in the sample, over 85% were seen once. Sample: peripheral blood. These receptors were collected from a young man with COVID-19, enrolled during active disease. CDR3s include the opening cysteine and the closing phenylalanine or tryptophan. D genes are given only for firm matches.

cdr3_nt,cdr3_aa,j_call,d_call,v_call
TGTGCCACCAGTGATCCCGCGCGGACCGGGGAGCTGTTTTTT,CATSDPARTGELFF,TRBJ2-2,-,TRBV24-1
TGTGCCAGCAGCTTGGCCTTAGGTCCGGCGGCCAAGTACTTC,CASSLALGPAAKYF,TRBJ2-7,-,TRBV5-6
TGTGCCACCAGTGATTCTCGAGCGGGAGATTCAGATACGCAGTATTTT,CATSDSRAGDSDTQYF,TRBJ2-3,TRBD2,TRBV24-1
TGCGCCAGCAGCCAAGATCTGGGGAGGTCAGAGACCCAGTACTTC,CASSQDLGRSETQYF,TRBJ2-5,-,TRBV4-1
TGTGCCAGCTCATTGGGACAGGCCATTGGGTCCTACGAGCAGTACTTC,CASSLGQAIGSYEQYF,TRBJ2-7,TRBD1,TRBV18
TGTGCCAGCAGTTACGGACTAGCGGGGGAAGAGACCCAGTACTTC,CASSYGLAGEETQYF,TRBJ2-5,TRBD2,TRBV6-5
TGTGCCAGCAGTCGGACAGGGATTAACTATGGCTACACCTTC,CASSRTGINYGYTF,TRBJ1-2,TRBD1,TRBV6-5
TGTGCCAGCAGCAGGGGGCCCAACACAGATACGCAGTATTTT,CASSRGPNTDTQYF,TRBJ2-3,TRBD1,TRBV11-3
TGTGCCAGCAGTTTTCTCCACCCCCGGGACAGCCCCAATCAGCCCCAGCATTTT,CASSFLHPRDSPNQPQHF,TRBJ1-5,TRBD1,TRBV27
TGTGCCAGCAAAGGGGAACAAGAGACCCAGTACTTC,CASKGEQETQYF,TRBJ2-5,-,TRBV6-5
TGTGCCAGCAGTTACTCCAGGGCGGGGAAAAGCAAGAAAGCTTTCTTT,CASSYSRAGKSKKAFF,TRBJ1-1,-,TRBV6-5
TGTGCCAGCAGTCCACTGTCTCCGGGGAATGAGCAGTTCTTC,CASSPLSPGNEQFF,TRBJ2-1,-,TRBV28
TGTGCCAGCAGCTTAGAATCAGGTCGGGAGACCCAGTACTTC,CASSLESGRETQYF,TRBJ2-5,-,TRBV7-9